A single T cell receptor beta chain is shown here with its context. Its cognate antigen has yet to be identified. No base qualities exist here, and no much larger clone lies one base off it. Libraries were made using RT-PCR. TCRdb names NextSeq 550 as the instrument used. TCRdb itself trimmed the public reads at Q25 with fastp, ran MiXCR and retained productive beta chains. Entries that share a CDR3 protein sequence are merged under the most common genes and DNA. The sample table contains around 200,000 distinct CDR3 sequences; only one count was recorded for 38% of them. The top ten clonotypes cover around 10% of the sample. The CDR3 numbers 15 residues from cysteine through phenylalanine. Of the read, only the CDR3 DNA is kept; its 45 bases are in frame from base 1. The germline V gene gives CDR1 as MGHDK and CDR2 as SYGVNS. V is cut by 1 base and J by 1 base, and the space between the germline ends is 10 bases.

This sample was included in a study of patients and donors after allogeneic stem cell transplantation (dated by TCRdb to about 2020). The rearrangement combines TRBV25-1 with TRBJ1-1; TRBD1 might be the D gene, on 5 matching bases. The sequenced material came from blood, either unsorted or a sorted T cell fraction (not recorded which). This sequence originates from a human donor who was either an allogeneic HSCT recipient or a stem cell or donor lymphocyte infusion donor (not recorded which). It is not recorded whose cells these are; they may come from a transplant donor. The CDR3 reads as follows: CASSEWDLANTEAFF. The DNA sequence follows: TGTGCCAGCAGTGAATGGGACCTCGCGAACACTGAAGCTTTCTTT.